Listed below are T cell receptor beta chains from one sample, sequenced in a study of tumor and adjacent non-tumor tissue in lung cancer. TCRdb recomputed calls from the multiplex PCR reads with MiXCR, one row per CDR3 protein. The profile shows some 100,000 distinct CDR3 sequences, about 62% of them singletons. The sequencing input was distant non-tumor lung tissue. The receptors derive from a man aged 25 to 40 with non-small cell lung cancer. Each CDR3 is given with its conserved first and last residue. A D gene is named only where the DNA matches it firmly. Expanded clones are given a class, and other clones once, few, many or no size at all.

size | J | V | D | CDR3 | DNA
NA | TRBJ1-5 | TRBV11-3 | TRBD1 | CASSRGEGAIQPQHF | TGTGCCAGTAGCCGGGGGGAGGGGGCCATTCAGCCCCAGCATTTT
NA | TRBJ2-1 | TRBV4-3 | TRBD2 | CVSSQEAGGPRNEQFF | TGCGTCAGCAGCCAAGAGGCGGGGGGGCCTCGTAATGAGCAGTTCTTC
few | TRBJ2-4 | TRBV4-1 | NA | CASSPLPQQDYAGKNIQYF | TGCGCCAGCAGCCCCCTACCCCAGCAGGACTATGCAGGCAAAAACATTCAATACTTC
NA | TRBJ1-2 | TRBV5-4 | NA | CASSMGVEGYGCTF | TGTGCCAGCAGTATGGGAGTGGAGGGCTATGGCTGCACCTTC
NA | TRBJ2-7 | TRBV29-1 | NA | CSVEEWGASSYGQYF | TGCAGCGTTGAAGAGTGGGGGGCGAGCTCCTACGGGCAGTACTTC
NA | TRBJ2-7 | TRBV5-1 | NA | CASRGTYHYEQYF | TGCGCCAGCAGAGGGACATACCACTACGAGCAGTACTTC
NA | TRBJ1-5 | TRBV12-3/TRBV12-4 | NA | CASSPTDQPQDF | TGTGCCAGCAGCCCGACAGATCAGCCCCAGGATTTT
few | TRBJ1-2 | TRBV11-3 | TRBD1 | CASSAGQTKYGYTF | TGTGCCAGCAGTGCGGGACAGACGAAGTATGGCTACACCTTC
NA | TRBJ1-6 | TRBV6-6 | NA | CASSRQGPSSYNSHLHF | TGTGCCAGCAGCCGTCAGGGGCCCAGCTCCTATAATTCACACCTCCACTTT
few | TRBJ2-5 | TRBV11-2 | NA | CASSWGLQETQYF | TGTGCCAGCAGCTGGGGATTGCAAGAGACCCAGTACTTC
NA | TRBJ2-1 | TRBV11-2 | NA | CASSPNEQFF | TGTGCCAGCAGCCCCAATGAGCAGTTCTTC
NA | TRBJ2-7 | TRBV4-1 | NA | CANSQGERAIEYEQYF | TGCGCCAACAGTCAAGGGGAGAGGGCTATTGAGTACGAGCAGTACTTC
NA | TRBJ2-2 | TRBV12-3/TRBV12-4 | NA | CTSGLWTGVTNTGELFF | TGTACCAGCGGTTTGTGGACGGGAGTAACGAACACTGGGGAGCTGTTTTTT
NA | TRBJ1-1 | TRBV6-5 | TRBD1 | CACRPAGTGNTEAFF | TGTGCCTGCAGACCAGCCGGGACAGGGAACACTGAAGCTTTCTTT
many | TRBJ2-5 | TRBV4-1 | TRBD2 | CASSPPGLAEETQYF | TGCGCCAGCAGCCCTCCGGGACTAGCGGAAGAGACCCAGTACTTC
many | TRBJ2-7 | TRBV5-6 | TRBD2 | CASSPTSGYEQYF | TGTGCCAGCAGCCCGACTAGCGGCTACGAGCAGTACTTC
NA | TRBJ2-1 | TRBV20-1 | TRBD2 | CSALARTSVLHKQFF | TGCAGTGCCCTGGCCCGAACTAGCGTTCTCCATAAGCAGTTCTTC
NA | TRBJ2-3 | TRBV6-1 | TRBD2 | CARGELAGSTDTQYF | TGTGCCAGGGGTGAACTAGCGGGGAGTACAGATACGCAGTATTTT
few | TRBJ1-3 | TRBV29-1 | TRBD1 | CSVRDSSGNTIYF | TGCAGCGTTCGGGACAGCTCTGGAAACACCATATATTTT
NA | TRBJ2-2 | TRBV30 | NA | CAWGWQGFGELFF | TGTGCCTGGGGATGGCAGGGGTTCGGGGAGCTGTTTTTT
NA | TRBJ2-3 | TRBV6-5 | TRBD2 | CASRSTSLVGDTQYF | TGTGCCAGCAGATCGACTAGCCTAGTAGGAGATACGCAGTATTTT
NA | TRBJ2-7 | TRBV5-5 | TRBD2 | CAISHRVAGENEHYF | TGTGCCATCAGCCACCGGGTAGCGGGAGAAAACGAGCACTACTTC
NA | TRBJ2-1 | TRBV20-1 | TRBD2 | CSASLATASRGTRLHNEQFF | TGCAGTGCTAGTTTAGCAACAGCCAGTCGGGGGACTAGACTCCACAATGAGCAGTTCTTC
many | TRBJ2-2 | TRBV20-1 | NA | CSAKLQGQTGELFF | TGCAGTGCTAAGTTACAGGGACAAACCGGGGAGCTGTTTTTT
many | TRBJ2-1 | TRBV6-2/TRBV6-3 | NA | CASTIPGGFAYNEQFF | TGTGCCAGCACGATCCCTGGAGGGTTTGCCTACAATGAGCAGTTCTTC
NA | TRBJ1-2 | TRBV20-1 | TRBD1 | CSARGPLGQRAKYYGYTF | TGCAGTGCTAGAGGCCCCCTGGGACAGCGGGCCAAATACTATGGCTACACCTTC
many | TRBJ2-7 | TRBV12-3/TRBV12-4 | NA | CASSFGYEQYF | TGTGCCAGCAGTTTCGGCTACGAGCAGTACTTC
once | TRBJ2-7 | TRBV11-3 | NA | CVSSSRDANEQYF | TGTGTCAGCAGCTCGCGGGACGCGAACGAACAATACTTC
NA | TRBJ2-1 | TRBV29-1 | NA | CSAPGRRGAFRYNEQFF | TGCAGCGCCCCCGGCCGGAGAGGGGCGTTTCGATACAATGAGCAGTTCTTC
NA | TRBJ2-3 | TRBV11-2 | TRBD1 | CASSLGQAGTDTQYF | TGTGCCAGCAGCCTCGGACAGGCCGGCACAGATACTCAGTATTTT
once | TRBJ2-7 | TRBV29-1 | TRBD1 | CSVEGGAGGGQGASGEQYF | TGCAGCGTTGAAGGTGGCGCGGGGGGTGGACAGGGGGCGTCGGGTGAGCAGTACTTC
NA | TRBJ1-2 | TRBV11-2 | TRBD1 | CASSLVGGQGRGYTF | TGTGCCAGCAGCTTAGTGGGGGGACAGGGAAGAGGCTACACCTTC
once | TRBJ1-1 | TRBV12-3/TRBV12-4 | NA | CASRRGTVITEAFF | TGTGCCAGTAGACGCGGGACGGTGATCACTGAAGCTTTCTTT
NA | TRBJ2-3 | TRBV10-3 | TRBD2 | CAISPRRGGHNTQYF | TGTGCCATCAGTCCGAGGCGGGGGGGACACAATACGCAGTATTTT